Below, 30 T cell receptor beta chains from the same sample are listed, as sequenced in a study of cytomegalovirus exposure and HLA in healthy donors. PCR involved 60 Vbeta and 13 Jbeta primers. The protocol was immunoSEQ multiplex PCR, while the TCRdb copy is restricted to in-frame clones and leaves out a portion. This sample carries some 120,000 clones, 75% to 90% of them seen once, and the ten largest clones take 0.2% to 0.25%. Specimen: PBMCs. Receptors originate from a man aged 45-65 years in good health and CMV-seronegative.

The CDR3 bases are TGCGCCAGCAGCCTGGGACAGCCTAATGAAAAACTGTTTTTT. Protein sequence: CASSLGQPNEKLFF. This chain links TRBV5-1 with TRBJ1-4; 7 bases are a match to TRBD1. The CDR3 covers 14 residues. Germline V lookup: CDR1 SGHRS, CDR2 YFSETQ. V gave up 4 bases and J gave up 3 bases; unmatched junction bases: 3. The full variable domain, with the rest looked up from reference TRBV5-1 and TRBJ1-4, is KAGVTQTPRYLIKTRGQQVTLSCSPISGHRSVSWYQQTPGQGLQFLFEYFSETQRNKGNFPGRFSGRQFSNSRSEMNVSTLELGDSALYLCASSLGQPNEKLFFGSGTQLSVL.

The chain has TRBV4-2 and TRBJ2-7, with 7 bases fitting TRBD1. In germline, CDR1 is LGHNA, CDR2 YNFKEQ. The trim removed 0 bases at V and 6 bases at J, leaving 2 bases unmatched. The CDR3 is 13 amino acids. This CDR3 reads CASSQERGLEQYF. As DNA, the CDR3 is TGTGCCAGCAGCCAAGAGAGGGGGCTCGAGCAGTACTTC.

The chain has TRBV19 and TRBJ1-5; TRBD1 might be the D (5 bases). CDR3 length: 15 residues. V dropped 7 bases and J dropped 2 bases, with 15 bases sitting between them. Germline assignment: CDR1 LNHDA and CDR2 SQIVND (reference sequence). In DNA, the CDR3 is TGTGCCAGTAATGAAGTTGGCAGGGGCAATCAGCCCCAGCATTTT. Its protein product is CASNEVGRGNQPQHF.

This clone has just one count. V gene TRBV6-1 combines with J gene TRBJ2-3; 8 positions match TRBD2. Germline V gene lookup returns CDR1 MNHNS and CDR2 SASEGT. This CDR3 has 15 amino acids. Trimming removed 9 bases from V and 4 bases from J; junction bases left unmatched: 12. CDR3 region: CASGVSGRGADTQYF. As DNA, the CDR3 is TGTGCCAGTGGTGTCTCGGGGCGGGGGGCAGATACGCAGTATTTT.

The CDR3 bases are TGTGCCACCCGTCGAGGGATACTAAACACTGAAGCTTTCTTT. Translated: CATRRGILNTEAFF. V usage is TRBV28 and J usage is TRBJ1-1; D not certain. The ends were cut back, 10 bases at V and 2 bases at J, with 17 bases in the middle. Germline V CDR1 and CDR2: MDHEN, SYDVKM. The CDR3 consists of 14 residues. The full variable domain, completed using reference TRBV28 and TRBJ1-1, is DVKVTQSSRYLVKRTGEKVFLECVQDMDHENMFWYRQDPGLGLRLIYFSYDVKMKEKGDIPEGYSVSREKKERFSLILESASTNQTSMYLCATRRGILNTEAFFGQGTRLTVV.

This chain joins TRBV28 and TRBJ1-6; possibly TRBD1 for D (6 bases). CDR3 length equals 17 residues. The germline CDR1 and CDR2 sequences are MDHEN and SYDVKM. V dropped 2 bases and J dropped 1 base, with 12 bases sitting between them. The CDR3 region has the DNA TGTGCCAGCAGTTTAAATTACAGGGTATCCTATAATTCACCCCTCCACTTT. Translating gives CASSLNYRVSYNSPLHF.

This clone appeared once. This CDR3 reads CASSLGGDRFADTQYF. CDR3 nucleotides: TGCGCCAGCAGCTTGGGGGGGGACAGGTTCGCAGATACGCAGTATTTT. The J gene is TRBJ2-3, the V gene TRBV5-1; 8 bases map to TRBD1. V gave up 0 bases and J gave up 4 bases; unmatched junction bases: 7. The CDR3 consists of 16 residues. Germline lookup yields CDR1 SGHRS and CDR2 YFSETQ. Variable domain in full (rest from reference TRBV5-1 and TRBJ2-3): KAGVTQTPRYLIKTRGQQVTLSCSPISGHRSVSWYQQTPGQGLQFLFEYFSETQRNKGNFPGRFSGRQFSNSRSEMNVSTLELGDSALYLCASSLGGDRFADTQYFGPGTRLTVL.

The chain joins TRBV28 to TRBJ2-3; 7 bases align to TRBD2. Germline V gene lookup returns CDR1 MDHEN and CDR2 SYDVKM. CDR3 length: 16 residues. Germline trimming cut 5 bases from V and 3 bases from J; bases unmatched to any gene: 11. CDR3 bases: TGTGCCAGCAGTCAGGATGGACTAGAAGTAACAGATACGCAGTATTTT. Encoded protein: CASSQDGLEVTDTQYF.

The gene calls are TRBV9 and TRBJ1-1; D not resolved. CDR1 and CDR2 from the germline V gene are SGDLS and YYNGEE. The length of the CDR3 is 16 residues. V was cut by 4 bases and J by 3 bases, with 19 bases left in between. CDR3 region: CASSIDGVPRDTEAFF. CDR3 DNA sequence: TGTGCCAGCAGCATAGACGGAGTCCCTAGAGACACTGAAGCTTTCTTT.

CDR3 coding DNA: TGTGCCAGCAGTTTCCCCCAGGCCTATAGCAATCAGCCCCAGCATTTT. This encodes CASSFPQAYSNQPQHF. This chain joins TRBV28 and TRBJ1-5, with D unclear. V was clipped by 3 bases and J by 0 bases, with 12 bases between them. There are 16 residues in the CDR3. Per germline, CDR1 MDHEN and CDR2 SYDVKM.

The rearrangement links TRBV2 to TRBJ1-3; D unclear. Germline CDR1 and CDR2: SNHLY and FYNNEI. V was clipped by 4 bases and J by 4 bases, with 5 bases between them. The CDR3 has 12 residues. The CDR3 reads CASSVSGNTIYF. DNA for the CDR3: TGTGCCAGCAGTGTATCGGGAAACACCATATATTTT.

The gene calls are TRBV15 and TRBJ2-1, with 10 bases that match TRBD1. The CDR3 extends over 19 amino acids. J was trimmed by 7 bases and V by 5 bases; bases with no gene match: 20. CDR1 is LNHNV and CDR2 is YYDKDF in the germline V gene (reference sequence). The CDR3, as DNA: TGTGCCACCAGCCCCGGGGCGACAATCCGGGACAGGGGCGAAAATGAGCAGTTCTTC. Translated, it gives CATSPGATIRDRGENEQFF.

Only a few counts were recorded for this clone. This sequence joins TRBV9 and TRBJ2-7; the match to TRBD1 covers 10 bases. Germline CDR1 is SGDLS and CDR2 is YYNGEE. The CDR3 covers 14 residues. V shed 0 bases and J 6 bases; nucleotides not matched to a gene: 3. CDR3 DNA: TGTGCCAGCAGCGTAGTTGGGGACAGGGGCGAGCAGTACTTC. This translates into CASSVVGDRGEQYF.

J is TRBJ1-1 and V is TRBV30, with D uncertain. The germline gives CDR1 GTSNPN, CDR2 SVGIG (reference sequence). This CDR3 region has 11 residues. Trimming shortened V by 3 bases and J by 1 base, and 3 bases separated the two germline ends. In nucleotides, the CDR3 is TGTGCCTGGAGGGCGAACACTGAAGCTTTCTTT. It specifies CAWRANTEAFF.

CDR3 residues: CASSIGGARLVNTEAFF. The DNA for the CDR3 is TGTGCCAGTAGTATTGGGGGGGCGAGATTGGTGAACACTGAAGCTTTCTTT. The chain is built from TRBV19 and TRBJ1-1, with D perhaps matching TRBD1 (6 bases). CDR1 LNHDA and CDR2 SQIVND come from the germline V gene (reference sequence). The CDR3 has 17 amino acids. Between the trimmed V and J ends, which lost 3 bases and 0 bases, there was a span of 17 bases.

This clone was seen just once. The V and J genes are TRBV28 and TRBJ2-7, with D hard to call. Germline CDR1 is MDHEN and CDR2 is SYDVKM. With 8 bases removed from V and 2 bases from J, the gap between germline ends came to 13 bases. The CDR3 loop spans 13 amino acids. The CDR3 here is CASLSGSTYEQYF. The CDR3 region has the DNA TGTGCCAGCTTATCCGGGTCCACCTACGAGCAGTACTTC.

The chain employs TRBV29-1 and TRBJ2-2; D is unresolved. CDR3 length equals 11 residues. Germline V gives CDR1 SQVTM, CDR2 ANQGSEA. V was shortened by 7 bases and J by 3 bases, with 6 bases between the two germline ends. The CDR3 loop reads CSARDTGELFF. CDR3 in DNA: TGCAGCGCCCGAGACACCGGGGAGCTGTTTTTT.

The CDR3 nucleotides read TGCGCCAGCAGCCAAAGGAGCGGGACAGGGGGTGGCTACACCTTC. It specifies CASSQRSGTGGGYTF. This rearrangement joins TRBV4-3 to TRBJ1-2; the match to TRBD1 covers 11 bases. The germline gives CDR1 LGHNA, CDR2 YSLEER. Trimming at V came to 2 bases and at J to 7 bases, leaving 6 bases not matched to a gene. The CDR3 covers 15 residues.

V and J are TRBV7-2 and TRBJ1-5; possible D gene TRBD1, 6 bases. From germline, CDR1 is SGHTA and CDR2 FQGNSA. V was cut by 0 bases and J by 6 bases, with 12 bases left in between. This CDR3 contains 15 residues. The CDR3 sequence is CASSLAGGAAQPQHF. CDR3 nucleotides: TGTGCCAGCAGCTTAGCAGGGGGGGCCGCTCAGCCCCAGCATTTT.

This clone showed up just a few times. This chain connects TRBV5-1 to TRBJ2-1; TRBD2 matches at 11 bases. Germline trimming cut 4 bases from V and 4 bases from J; bases unmatched to any gene: 7. CDR1 is SGHRS, CDR2 YFSETQ, per germline. The CDR3 is made up of 16 amino acids. CDR3 nucleotide sequence: TGCGCCAGCAGCGGTATACTAGCGGGGGTTTACAATGAGCAGTTCTTC. Protein sequence: CASSGILAGVYNEQFF.

This clone was counted only a few times. The J gene is TRBJ1-2, the V gene TRBV6-6; D remains unclear. The germline CDR1 and CDR2 sequences are MNHNY and SVGAGI (reference sequence). CDR3 length: 16 residues. Trimming pared 3 bases from V and 5 bases from J, leaving 19 bases between. The CDR3 sequence: CASSYSRQNQKYGYTF. CDR3 bases: TGTGCCAGCAGTTATTCCAGACAAAATCAAAAGTATGGCTACACCTTC.

A few counts support this clone. This chain connects TRBV9 to TRBJ2-7; tentative D call: TRBD2 (5 bases). CDR1 is SGDLS, CDR2 YYNGEE, per germline. This CDR3 has 14 residues. Trimming removed 4 bases from V and 2 bases from J, with 13 bases in between. CDR3 region: CASSSDFLTYEQYF. In nucleotides, the CDR3 is TGTGCCAGCAGCTCGGACTTTTTAACCTACGAGCAGTACTTC.

This clone appeared a single time. This chain connects TRBV9 to TRBJ2-5, with a possible D match to TRBD2 (7 bases). Germline loops: CDR1 SGDLS, CDR2 YYNGEE. The CDR3 has 15 residues. Trimming removed 0 bases from V and 1 base from J, with 10 bases in between. Here the CDR3 DNA reads TGTGCCAGCAGCGTAGTGAGGGGGGGCCAAGAGACCCAGTACTTC. Protein: CASSVVRGGQETQYF. Variable domain in full (rest from reference TRBV9 and TRBJ2-5): DSGVTQTPKHLITATGQRVTLRCSPRSGDLSVYWYQQSLDQGLQFLIQYYNGEERAKGNILERFSAQQFPDLHSELNLSSLELGDSALYFCASSVVRGGQETQYFGPGTRLLVL.

The V call is TRBV10-2, the J call TRBJ2-1; maybe TRBD2 (5 bases). This CDR3 contains 13 residues. The V and J ends lost 8 bases and 0 bases respectively, with 8 bases between them. The germline gives CDR1 WSHSY, CDR2 SAAADI. The DNA of the CDR3 is TGCGCCAGCCTGAGGGCCTCCTACAATGAGCAGTTCTTC. Protein: CASLRASYNEQFF.

The sample holds one count of this clone. The chain is built from TRBV2 and TRBJ1-6; 7 bases line up with TRBD1. This CDR3 has 15 residues. V dropped 6 bases and J dropped 11; count of bases not matched to a gene: 13. CDR1 is SNHLY and CDR2 is FYNNEI in the germline V gene. The CDR3 DNA is TGTGCCAGCAGGGACCTGACAGGGCCCCAAACACCCCTCCACTTT. This translates into CASRDLTGPQTPLHF.

The rearrangement links TRBV7-9 to TRBJ2-2, with 10 bases lining up with TRBD1. Trimming cost V 7 bases and J 5 bases; bases outside gene matches: 16. The CDR3 extends over 18 amino acids. Looked up from germline, CDR1 is SEHNR and CDR2 is FQNEAQ (reference sequence). The CDR3 sequence is CASTTRQGALLGTGELFF. As DNA, the CDR3 is TGTGCCAGCACCACTCGACAGGGGGCCCTACTGGGGACCGGGGAGCTGTTTTTT.

V usage is TRBV7-8 and J usage is TRBJ1-6, with D possibly being TRBD1 (6 bases). Trimming left V 5 bases short and J 5 bases short, with 13 bases between. The CDR3 runs to 15 residues. Germline values: CDR1 SGHVS, CDR2 FQNEAQ. CDR3 sequence reads: CASSPSTGHNSPLHF. As DNA, the CDR3 is TGTGCCAGCAGCCCCAGCACAGGGCATAATTCACCCCTCCACTTT.

This chain links TRBV28 with TRBJ2-1; a possible D gene is TRBD1 (6 bases). This CDR3 region has 17 residues. Germline CDR1 reads MDHEN; CDR2 reads SYDVKM. Trimming removed 1 base at V and 2 bases at J, with 15 bases between. CDR3 residues: CASSLSARGLPYNEQFF. In DNA form, the CDR3 reads TGTGCCAGCAGTTTATCGGCCAGGGGATTGCCCTACAATGAGCAGTTCTTC.

V is TRBV4-3 and J is TRBJ2-1; 8 positions match TRBD1. The germline V gene has CDR1 LGHNA and CDR2 YSLEER. The CDR3 is 16 residues long. V dropped 3 bases and J dropped 4; count of bases not matched to a gene: 8. CDR3 residues: CASSQVGTGGYNEQFF. The CDR3 region has the DNA TGCGCCAGCAGCCAGGTAGGGACAGGCGGATACAATGAGCAGTTCTTC.

A few counts support this clone. The chain uses TRBV5-5 and TRBJ2-7; D might be TRBD2 (5 bases). The CDR3 sequence is 14 residues long. Deletions cut 3 bases from V and 5 bases from J, with 15 bases between. Germline V gives CDR1 SGHKS, CDR2 YYEKEE (reference sequence). In DNA form, the CDR3 reads TGTGCCAGCAGCTCCAAGCTAGCTATCGACGAGCAGTACTTC. Protein product: CASSSKLAIDEQYF.